This is a list of T cell receptor beta chains from one sample in a study of T cell changes during pregnancy in multiple sclerosis. Sequenced by immunoSEQ multiplex PCR; TCRdb stores in-frame clones only, minus some. The sample includes tens of thousands of clones, 90% seen only once; the top ten take 3.3%. Sample: peripheral blood, taken in the first trimester of pregnancy. Receptors were obtained from a female donor in good health, enrolled as a control in a pregnancy study. CDR3s include the opening cysteine and the closing phenylalanine or tryptophan. Each record gives: clone size, D gene, V gene, J gene, CDR3 protein, CDR3 DNA. A D gene is named only where the DNA matches it firmly. Clone sizes are given selectively: once, few, many, or a class where the clone is expanded.

once	TRBD1	TRBV28	TRBJ1-1	CASSRTHWTGEKAFF	TGTGCCAGCAGTCGTACCCACTGGACAGGGGAAAAAGCTTTCTTT
few	TRBD2	TRBV2	TRBJ2-3	CASSRSASGGVTDTQYF	TGTGCCAGCAGTAGATCAGCTAGCGGGGGGGTGACAGATACGCAGTATTTT
.	TRBD1	TRBV7-9	TRBJ1-5	CASSSQGNNQPQHF	TGTGCCAGCAGCTCACAGGGGAACAATCAGCCCCAGCATTTT
.	TRBD1	TRBV10-3	TRBJ2-5	CAISGTGGGKETQYF	TGTGCCATCAGTGGGACAGGGGGCGGGAAAGAGACCCAGTACTTC
.	TRBD1	TRBV4-1	TRBJ1-3	CASSQEPGGFGTGNTIYF	TGCGCCAGCAGCCAAGAGCCAGGGGGCTTTGGTACTGGAAACACCATATATTTT
.	TRBD2	TRBV11-2	TRBJ2-1	CASSIAGDNEQFF	TGTGCCAGCAGCATAGCGGGAGACAATGAGCAGTTCTTC
.	TRBD1	TRBV5-4	TRBJ1-2	CASSPDPGQGAQDGYTF	TGTGCCAGCAGCCCTGACCCGGGACAGGGGGCGCAGGATGGCTACACCTTC
.	.	TRBV2	TRBJ2-7	CASAQGKDVQQYF	TGTGCCAGCGCACAGGGAAAGGACGTTCAACAGTACTTC
.	.	TRBV30	TRBJ2-7	CACGGQYEQYF	TGTGCCTGCGGGGGGCAATACGAGCAGTACTTC
.	TRBD1	TRBV4-3	TRBJ2-5	CASSPQGVETQYF	TGCGCCAGCAGCCCGCAGGGGGTTGAGACCCAGTACTTC
.	.	TRBV11-2	TRBJ2-5	CASSPFTSMETQYF	TGTGCCAGCAGCCCGTTTACTAGTATGGAGACCCAGTACTTC
.	.	TRBV7-9	TRBJ2-5	CASSFSSTQETQYF	TGTGCCAGCAGCTTTTCCTCCACTCAAGAGACCCAGTACTTC
.	.	TRBV5-1	TRBJ2-7	CASSLQGPYEQYF	TGCGCCAGCAGCTTACAGGGACCCTACGAGCAGTACTTC
.	TRBD2	TRBV7-2	TRBJ2-3	CASSSGSGGAKGTQYF	TGTGCCAGCAGCTCAGGAAGCGGGGGGGCAAAAGGTACGCAGTATTTT
.	TRBD1	TRBV5-4	TRBJ1-2	CASTEGQELGDGYTF	TGTGCCAGCACCGAGGGACAGGAGCTTGGGGATGGCTACACCTTC
once	.	TRBV9	TRBJ2-7	CASSVGEDYRYEQYF	TGTGCCAGCAGCGTAGGAGAGGACTACCGATACGAGCAGTACTTC
.	.	TRBV2	TRBJ2-3	CATNPGSGQSTQYF	TGTGCCACCAACCCTGGCAGCGGGCAGAGTACGCAGTATTTT
.	.	TRBV7-2	TRBJ1-2	CASSPSGGYTF	TGTGCCAGCAGCCCCTCGGGGGGCTACACCTTC
.	TRBD1	TRBV2	TRBJ1-2	CASSYGGIHRGRDYGYTF	TGTGCCAGCAGCTACGGTGGAATACACAGGGGGAGGGACTATGGCTACACCTTC
.	.	TRBV19	TRBJ2-3	CASSLDRNTQYF	TGTGCCAGTAGTCTCGACAGGAACACGCAGTATTTT
.	TRBD1	TRBV29-1	TRBJ1-3	CSVGDRGPGNTIYF	TGCAGCGTTGGGGACAGGGGGCCTGGAAACACCATATATTTT
.	TRBD1	TRBV28	TRBJ1-1	CASSPRGTVNTEAFF	TGTGCCAGCAGCCCCAGGGGGACGGTGAACACTGAAGCTTTCTTT
.	TRBD2	TRBV7-3	TRBJ2-3	CASSLAGGRTDTQYF	TGTGCCAGCAGCTTAGCGGGGGGCCGCACAGATACGCAGTATTTT
.	TRBD1	TRBV6-1	TRBJ2-1	CASRPGGSYNEQFF	TGTGCCAGCCGGCCAGGGGGATCCTACAATGAGCAGTTCTTC
.	TRBD2	TRBV10-3	TRBJ2-1	CAIRFGTSGYNEQFF	TGTGCCATCAGGTTCGGGACTAGCGGATACAATGAGCAGTTCTTC
.	TRBD1	TRBV19	TRBJ1-2	CASMGQGADGYTF	TGTGCCAGCATGGGACAGGGGGCGGATGGCTACACCTTC
.	TRBD2	TRBV4-2	TRBJ2-7	CASSQELAGEYEQYF	TGTGCCAGCAGCCAGGAACTAGCGGGAGAGTACGAGCAGTACTTC
once	.	TRBV6-6	TRBJ2-3	CASSSGGKDTQYF	TGTGCCAGCAGTTCCGGGGGTAAGGATACGCAGTATTTT
.	.	TRBV7-3	TRBJ1-1	CASSLGPVNTEAFF	TGTGCCAGCAGCTTAGGTCCGGTGAACACTGAAGCTTTCTTT
few	.	TRBV7-2	TRBJ1-2	CASSLDRTPNYGYTF	TGTGCCAGCAGCCTTGACAGGACTCCTAACTATGGCTACACCTTC
.	.	TRBV2	TRBJ2-7	CASSGSGRAAYEQYF	TGTGCCAGCAGTGGAAGTGGCAGGGCGGCCTACGAGCAGTACTTC
.	.	TRBV6-5	TRBJ1-1	CASSYEDTGTEAFF	TGTGCCAGCAGTTACGAAGACACAGGGACTGAAGCTTTCTTT
.	TRBD1	TRBV15	TRBJ2-7	CATSSLKDRGFDEQYF	TGTGCCACCAGCTCCCTGAAGGACAGGGGGTTCGACGAGCAGTACTTC